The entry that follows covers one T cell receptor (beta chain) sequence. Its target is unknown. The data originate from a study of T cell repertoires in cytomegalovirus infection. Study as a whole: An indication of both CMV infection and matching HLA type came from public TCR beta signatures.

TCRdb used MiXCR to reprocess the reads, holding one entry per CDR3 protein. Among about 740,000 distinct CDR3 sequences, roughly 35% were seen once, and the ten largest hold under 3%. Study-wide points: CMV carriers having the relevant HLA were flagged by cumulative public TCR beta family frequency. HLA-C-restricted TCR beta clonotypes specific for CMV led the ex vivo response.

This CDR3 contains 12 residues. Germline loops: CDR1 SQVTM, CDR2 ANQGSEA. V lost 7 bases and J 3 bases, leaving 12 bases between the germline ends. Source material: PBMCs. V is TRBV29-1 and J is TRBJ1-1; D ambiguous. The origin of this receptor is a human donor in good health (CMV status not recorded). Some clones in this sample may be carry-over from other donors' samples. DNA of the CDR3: TGCAGCGCCAGAGACGGGTACACTGAAGCTTTCTTT. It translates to CSARDGYTEAFF.